The present T cell receptor beta chain was sequenced within a study of T cell responses to AZD1222 COVID-19 vaccine. Study context: The analysis combined second doses at about 4 or about 12 weeks. Study-level results: Females outnumbered males among donors, who were mostly white British; clonal diversity was possibly underestimated. No day 14 peak samples; only post-peak repertoires were characterized.

Only in-frame clones appear in the TCRdb table, and some are missing; sequencing was by immunoSEQ multiplex PCR. The table includes approximately 170,000 clones, roughly 90% detected once. CDR3 length: 14 residues. Trimming at V came to 8 bases and at J to 4 bases, leaving 4 bases not matched to a gene. Germline V lookup: CDR1 MDHEN, CDR2 SYDVKM. Remarks on this clone: Its cognate antigen is unknown.

This specimen consisted of peripheral blood, obtained on day 0 of AZD1222 vaccination. The J gene is TRBJ2-3, the V gene TRBV28, with TRBD2 matching over 12 bases. The clonotype originates from an adult in good health. The CDR3 loop reads CASWTSGNADTQYF. CDR3 sequence (DNA): TGTGCCAGCTGGACTAGCGGGAACGCAGATACGCAGTATTTT.